This TCR beta chain is from a study of T cells after yellow fever vaccination. Study-level findings and limits: Reappearance after the booster was observed for most primary-vaccination clones (96% CD4, just over 85% CD8).

V was clipped by 5 bases and J by 4 bases; unmatched bases: 5. This CDR3 is built from 17 residues. Germline V gene data show CDR1 as SGHTA and CDR2 as FQGNSA. In its sample, this clonotype was seen a few times. Its antigen is not identified. TCRdb used MiXCR to reprocess the 5' RACE reads, holding one entry per CDR3 protein. The table includes 500,000 to 700,000 distinct CDR3 sequences, under 25% detected once. This chain links TRBV7-2 with TRBJ2-6; 13 bases align to TRBD2. This clonotype was sampled from a man aged 25 to 40 who received the YFV17D yellow fever vaccine. Sequencing used PBMCs, obtained 15 days after the yellow fever booster vaccination. The CDR3 sequence: CASSGGLAGAGANVLTF. CDR3 nucleotides: TGTGCCAGCAGCGGAGGACTAGCGGGAGCCGGGGCCAACGTCCTGACTTTC.